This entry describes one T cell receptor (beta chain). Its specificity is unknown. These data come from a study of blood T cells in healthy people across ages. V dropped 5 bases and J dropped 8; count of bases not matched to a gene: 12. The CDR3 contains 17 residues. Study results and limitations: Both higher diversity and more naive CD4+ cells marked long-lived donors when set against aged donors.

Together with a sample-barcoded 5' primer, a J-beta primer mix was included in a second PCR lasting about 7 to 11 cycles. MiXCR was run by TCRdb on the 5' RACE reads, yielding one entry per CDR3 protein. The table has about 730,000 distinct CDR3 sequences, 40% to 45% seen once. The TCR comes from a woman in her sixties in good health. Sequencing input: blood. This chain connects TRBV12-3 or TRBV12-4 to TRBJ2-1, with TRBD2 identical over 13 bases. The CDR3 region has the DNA TGTGCCAGCAGTCCTGGTGGGGGACTAGCGGGATTTTATGAGCAGTTCTTC. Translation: CASSPGGGLAGFYEQFF.